This T cell receptor (beta chain) derives from a study of monozygotic twins with inflammatory bowel disease. Study-wide findings and caveats: A single strong clonotype or signal linked to IBD was not supported. Distinct T cell subtypes could not be told apart. With inverse Simpson as the measure, TCRbeta diversity was lower in IBD patients than in healthy co-twins.

Using the 5' RACE reads, TCRdb records one entry per CDR3 protein without DNA. The sample features a few hundred thousand distinct CDR3 sequences, with roughly 2.6% in its top ten. As regards this clonotype: The antigen is undetermined.

Looked up from germline, CDR1 is LNHDA and CDR2 is SQIVND (reference sequence). The CDR3 is 12 residues long. Researchers collected 2 to 2.5 ml of blood per donor. This clonotype was sampled from a human donor with ulcerative colitis or Crohn's disease, or a healthy co-twin of an affected twin (not recorded which). The sample comprised blood. V and J are TRBV19 and TRBJ2-1. Here the CDR3 reads CATLASYNEQFF.